This T cell receptor beta chain appears in the sequencing data of a study of blood T cells in healthy people across ages. Findings and caveats of the study: TCR beta diversity was tightly associated with the proportion of naive T cells.

This CDR3 comprises 13 residues. Germline CDR1 and CDR2: MDHEN and SYDVKM. V lost 5 bases, J lost 1 base, and 8 bases lay in between. The donors, aged 6 to 90, were healthy Caucasians from Russia. For the second PCR, which ran for 7 to 11 cycles, a sample-barcoded 5' primer and a J-beta primer mix were used. MiXCR, run by TCRdb on the 5' RACE reads, gives a single entry per CDR3 protein. The sample contains approximately 780,000 distinct CDR3 sequences, around a quarter of which appear only once. As concerns this clonotype: Its antigen is unidentified.

The sample also formed part of further work on T cells of mothers and their children. That study adds: Per mother, over 8 million TCR beta CDR3 reads were obtained; per child, about 3 million.

This receptor was taken from a boy under 18 in good health. This chain joins TRBV28 and TRBJ1-2; no firm D call. Sequencing was performed on blood. The CDR3 bases are TGTGCCAGCAGTGTAGTGTTTAACTATGGCTACACCTTC. Translation: CASSVVFNYGYTF.